This is a list of T cell receptor beta chains from one sample in a study of T cell repertoires in cytomegalovirus infection. TCRdb called the reads again in MiXCR, with one record for every CDR3 protein. The sample carries under 150,000 distinct CDR3 sequences, 7% to 10% recorded once. The sequencing input was PBMCs. These receptor sequences come from a human donor in good health (CMV status not recorded). Some clones in this sample may be carry-over from other donors' samples. CDR3s include the opening cysteine and the closing phenylalanine or tryptophan. D genes are given only for firm matches. A row's size may be missing; if present it is once, few, many or a size class.

J: TRBJ1-1
size: many
length: 16
V: TRBV7-2
D: TRBD1
CDR3: CASSLKQQGARAEAFF
DNA: TGTGCCAGCAGCTTGAAACAACAGGGGGCTAGGGCTGAAGCTTTCTTT

J: TRBJ1-1
size: few
length: 11
V: TRBV2
D: NA
CDR3: CASRGSNRAFF
DNA: TGTGCCAGCAGGGGATCCAATCGAGCTTTCTTT

J: TRBJ2-6
size: few
length: 16
V: TRBV2
D: NA
CDR3: CASSVQGQPGANVLTF
DNA: TGTGCCAGCAGTGTCCAGGGGCAACCCGGGGCCAACGTCCTGACTTTC

J: TRBJ1-1
size: many
length: 14
V: TRBV7-8
D: NA
CDR3: CASSFSAMSSEAFF
DNA: TGTGCCAGCAGCTTTTCCGCCATGAGCTCCGAAGCTTTCTTT

J: TRBJ2-5
size: NA
length: 16
V: TRBV10-3
D: NA
CDR3: CAISESKGRAPETQYF
DNA: TGTGCCATCAGTGAGTCGAAGGGCCGGGCCCCAGAGACCCAGTACTTC

J: TRBJ2-5
size: many
length: 13
V: TRBV7-9
D: NA
CDR3: CASRPFWTETQYF
DNA: TGTGCCAGCAGACCTTTTTGGACTGAGACCCAGTACTTC

J: TRBJ2-3
size: NA
length: 13
V: TRBV20-1
D: NA
CDR3: CSARIPGTDTQYF
DNA: TGCAGTGCTAGGATCCCAGGGACAGATACGCAGTATTTT

J: TRBJ2-5
size: few
length: 13
V: TRBV20-1
D: NA
CDR3: CSARDDKSEAQYF
DNA: TGCAGTGCTAGAGATGACAAGAGTGAGGCCCAGTACTTC

J: TRBJ2-7
size: many
length: 12
V: TRBV20-1
D: TRBD1
CDR3: CSAGVTGDEQYF
DNA: TGCAGTGCCGGCGTGACAGGGGACGAGCAGTACTTC

J: TRBJ1-2
size: NA
length: 15
V: TRBV7-9
D: TRBD1
CDR3: CASSLGGTGNYGYTF
DNA: TGTGCCAGCAGCTTAGGCGGGACAGGAAACTATGGCTACACCTTC

J: TRBJ2-3
size: many
length: 16
V: TRBV2
D: TRBD2
CDR3: CASSVTSGGLTDTQYF
DNA: TGTGCCAGCAGTGTAACTAGCGGGGGGCTCACAGATACGCAGTATTTT

J: TRBJ2-7
size: NA
length: 14
V: TRBV12-3/TRBV12-4
D: TRBD1
CDR3: CASRRDRGAYEQYF
DNA: TGTGCCAGCAGGAGGGACAGGGGGGCCTACGAGCAGTACTTC

J: TRBJ2-1
size: many
length: 14
V: TRBV3-1
D: TRBD2
CDR3: CASQGIAGGNEQFF
DNA: TGTGCCAGCCAAGGGATAGCGGGGGGTAATGAGCAGTTCTTC

J: TRBJ2-7
size: many
length: 14
V: TRBV20-1
D: TRBD2
CDR3: CSAISGGPAYEQYF
DNA: TGCAGTGCTATTAGCGGGGGGCCTGCCTACGAGCAGTACTTC

J: TRBJ1-1
size: few
length: 12
V: TRBV2
D: NA
CDR3: CASRSGVGGAFF
DNA: TGTGCCAGCAGATCCGGAGTCGGGGGAGCTTTCTTT

J: TRBJ2-2
size: NA
length: 15
V: TRBV15
D: NA
CDR3: CATSRGWGYNGELFF
DNA: TGTGCCACCAGCAGAGGGTGGGGGTACAACGGGGAGCTGTTTTTT

J: TRBJ1-2
size: few
length: 13
V: TRBV10-3
D: TRBD1
CDR3: CAISQDRARGYTF
DNA: TGTGCCATCAGTCAGGACAGGGCTCGGGGCTACACCTTC

J: TRBJ2-3
size: many
length: 16
V: TRBV12-3/TRBV12-4
D: TRBD1
CDR3: CASSLPGTDSTDTQYF
DNA: TGTGCCAGCAGTTTACCCGGGACAGACAGCACAGATACGCAGTATTTT

J: TRBJ2-4
size: few
length: 13
V: TRBV20-1
D: TRBD2
CDR3: CSAVVLAGDIQYF
DNA: TGCAGTGCTGTAGTCCTAGCGGGGGACATTCAGTACTTC

J: TRBJ2-5
size: medium-sized
length: 17
V: TRBV7-2
D: NA
CDR3: CASSADLGLGIQETQYF
DNA: TGTGCCAGCAGCGCGGACCTAGGGTTAGGGATACAAGAGACCCAGTACTTC

J: TRBJ2-3
size: many
length: 14
V: TRBV20-1
D: TRBD1
CDR3: CSALGQASTDTQYF
DNA: TGCAGTGCCCTCGGACAGGCTAGCACAGATACGCAGTATTTT

J: TRBJ1-4
size: NA
length: 15
V: TRBV5-6
D: NA
CDR3: CASSLGGAANEKLFF
DNA: TGTGCCAGCAGCTTGGGGGGGGCCGCTAATGAAAAACTGTTTTTT

J: TRBJ2-5
size: many
length: 13
V: TRBV27
D: NA
CDR3: CASSRSPTETQYF
DNA: TGTGCCAGCAGTCGGAGCCCAACAGAGACCCAGTACTTC

J: TRBJ1-1
size: many
length: 17
V: TRBV12-3/TRBV12-4
D: NA
CDR3: CASSLTTRGRTNTEAFF
DNA: TGTGCCAGCAGTTTAACTACCCGGGGACGGACGAACACTGAAGCTTTCTTT

J: TRBJ2-1
size: few
length: 19
V: TRBV5-1
D: TRBD2
CDR3: CASSLVASGGAVTYNEQFF
DNA: TGCGCCAGCAGCTTGGTGGCTAGCGGGGGGGCCGTAACCTACAATGAGCAGTTCTTC

J: TRBJ2-7
size: many
length: 16
V: TRBV11-2
D: TRBD1
CDR3: CASSWPDRDPPYEQYF
DNA: TGTGCCAGCAGCTGGCCCGACAGGGACCCACCGTACGAGCAGTACTTC

J: TRBJ2-7
size: few
length: 14
V: TRBV18
D: TRBD1
CDR3: CASSPLDRSYEQYF
DNA: TGTGCCAGCTCACCCCTGGACAGGTCCTACGAGCAGTACTTC

J: TRBJ1-4
size: many
length: 15
V: TRBV12-3/TRBV12-4
D: NA
CDR3: CASSPQYATNEKLFF
DNA: TGTGCCAGCAGTCCTCAATATGCAACTAATGAAAAACTGTTTTTT

J: TRBJ1-5
size: many
length: 17
V: TRBV7-2
D: TRBD1
CDR3: CASSWTGGPHSNQPQHF
DNA: TGTGCCAGCAGCTGGACAGGGGGACCACATAGCAATCAGCCCCAGCATTTT

J: TRBJ1-5
size: NA
length: 16
V: TRBV4-1
D: TRBD1
CDR3: CASSPLDRGGNQPQHF
DNA: TGCGCCAGCAGCCCCCTGGACAGGGGTGGCAATCAGCCCCAGCATTTT

J: TRBJ2-2
size: many
length: 16
V: TRBV12-3/TRBV12-4
D: TRBD2
CDR3: CASSPRGLALTGELFF
DNA: TGTGCCAGCAGCCCAAGAGGACTAGCCCTCACCGGGGAGCTGTTTTTT

J: TRBJ2-2
size: many
length: 15
V: TRBV4-1
D: NA
CDR3: CASSLKGGPSGELFF
DNA: TGCGCCAGCAGCCTCAAGGGGGGGCCCTCCGGGGAGCTGTTTTTT

J: TRBJ1-1
size: NA
length: 13
V: TRBV2
D: NA
CDR3: CASSEDANTEAFF
DNA: TGTGCCAGCAGTGAGGACGCGAACACTGAAGCTTTCTTT

J: TRBJ2-4
size: NA
length: 12
V: TRBV28
D: NA
CDR3: CASSPLGNIQYF
DNA: TGTGCCAGCAGCCCTTTGGGTAACATTCAGTACTTC

J: TRBJ2-5
size: many
length: 15
V: TRBV7-6
D: TRBD2
CDR3: CASSLWLRGEETQYF
DNA: TGTGCCAGCAGCTTATGGCTCCGGGGGGAAGAGACCCAGTACTTC

J: TRBJ2-7
size: many
length: 17
V: TRBV10-3
D: TRBD1
CDR3: CAISDSYGTGISYEQYF
DNA: TGTGCCATCAGTGATAGCTACGGGACAGGAATATCCTACGAGCAGTACTTC

J: TRBJ2-6
size: many
length: 15
V: TRBV6-6
D: NA
CDR3: CASSRGPAGANVLTF
DNA: TGTGCCAGCAGTAGGGGCCCGGCCGGGGCCAACGTCCTGACTTTC

J: TRBJ1-2
size: many
length: 16
V: TRBV7-8
D: TRBD1
CDR3: CASSLQGVGNTYGYTF
DNA: TGTGCCAGCAGCCTCCAGGGGGTGGGAAATACATACGGCTACACCTTC

J: TRBJ2-1
size: NA
length: 16
V: TRBV29-1
D: TRBD2
CDR3: CSVLNRAGVGWNEQFF
DNA: TGCAGCGTGTTGAATCGTGCGGGGGTAGGGTGGAATGAGCAGTTCTTC

J: TRBJ2-5
size: few
length: 13
V: TRBV20-1
D: NA
CDR3: CSARETQEGTQYF
DNA: TGCAGTGCTAGAGAAACTCAAGAGGGGACCCAGTACTTC

J: TRBJ2-5
size: many
length: 14
V: TRBV2
D: NA
CDR3: CASSDVALGETQYF
DNA: TGTGCCAGCAGTGATGTAGCGCTGGGAGAGACCCAGTACTTC

J: TRBJ1-1
size: NA
length: 12
V: TRBV30
D: NA
CDR3: CAWGRKGTEAFF
DNA: TGTGCCTGGGGGAGGAAGGGGACTGAAGCTTTCTTT

J: TRBJ2-1
size: many
length: 18
V: TRBV24-1
D: NA
CDR3: CATSDETYRADGNNEQFF
DNA: TGTGCCACCAGTGACGAAACGTACAGGGCCGATGGGAACAATGAGCAGTTCTTC

J: TRBJ1-1
size: NA
length: 12
V: TRBV28
D: NA
CDR3: CASSFGATEAFF
DNA: TGTGCCAGCAGTTTTGGTGCGACTGAAGCTTTCTTT

J: TRBJ1-1
size: few
length: 15
V: TRBV5-1
D: NA
CDR3: CASSHGRIRDTEAFF
DNA: TGCGCCAGCAGTCATGGGAGAATACGGGACACTGAAGCTTTCTTT

J: TRBJ1-5
size: NA
length: 13
V: TRBV20-1
D: TRBD1
CDR3: CSARQGNDQPQHF
DNA: TGCAGTGCGCGACAGGGGAATGATCAGCCCCAGCATTTT

J: TRBJ2-5
size: many
length: 13
V: TRBV6-5
D: NA
CDR3: CASSSPVRETQYF
DNA: TGTGCCAGCAGTTCTCCAGTTCGAGAGACCCAGTACTTC

J: TRBJ2-1
size: NA
length: 15
V: TRBV19
D: TRBD2
CDR3: CASSIDGGAWNEQFF
DNA: TGTGCCAGTAGTATAGACGGGGGGGCCTGGAATGAGCAGTTCTTC

J: TRBJ1-6
size: NA
length: 14
V: TRBV30
D: NA
CDR3: CAWSVETASSPLHF
DNA: TGTGCCTGGAGTGTTGAGACAGCAAGTTCACCCCTCCACTTT

J: TRBJ1-1
size: NA
length: 15
V: TRBV19
D: NA
CDR3: CASSISPGAVTEAFF
DNA: TGTGCCAGTAGTATAAGTCCGGGGGCGGTCACTGAAGCTTTCTTT

J: TRBJ2-1
size: many
length: 18
V: TRBV6-6
D: NA
CDR3: CASSYSKLTSSFYNEQFF
DNA: TGTGCCAGCAGTTACTCGAAATTAACTTCATCGTTTTACAATGAGCAGTTCTTC

J: TRBJ2-2
size: NA
length: 15
V: TRBV20-1
D: NA
CDR3: CSAPRLRGNTGELFF
DNA: TGCAGTGCTCCCCGGCTCCGGGGGAACACCGGGGAGCTGTTTTTT

J: TRBJ2-3
size: NA
length: 14
V: TRBV14
D: NA
CDR3: CASSQGGASDTQYF
DNA: TGTGCCAGCAGCCAAGGTGGGGCTTCAGATACGCAGTATTTT

J: TRBJ1-6
size: many
length: 17
V: TRBV14
D: TRBD1
CDR3: CASSQSQPQGAYSPLHF
DNA: TGTGCCAGCAGCCAAAGCCAGCCACAGGGGGCTTATTCACCCCTCCACTTT